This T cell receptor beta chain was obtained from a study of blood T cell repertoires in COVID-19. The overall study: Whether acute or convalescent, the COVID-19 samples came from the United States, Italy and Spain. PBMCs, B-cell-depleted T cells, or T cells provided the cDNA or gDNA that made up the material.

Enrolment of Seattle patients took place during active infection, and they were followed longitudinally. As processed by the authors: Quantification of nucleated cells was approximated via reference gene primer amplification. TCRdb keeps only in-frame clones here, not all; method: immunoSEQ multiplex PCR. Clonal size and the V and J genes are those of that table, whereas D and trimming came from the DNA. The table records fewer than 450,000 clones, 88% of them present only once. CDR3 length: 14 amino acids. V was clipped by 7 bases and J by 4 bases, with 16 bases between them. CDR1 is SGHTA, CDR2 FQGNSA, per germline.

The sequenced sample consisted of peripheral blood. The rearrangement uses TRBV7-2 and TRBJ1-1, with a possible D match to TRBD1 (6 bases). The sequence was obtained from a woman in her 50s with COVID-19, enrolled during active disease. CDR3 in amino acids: CASKPLGGPTEAFF. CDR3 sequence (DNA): TGTGCCAGCAAACCTTTGGGGGGGCCCACTGAAGCTTTCTTT.